This T cell receptor (beta chain) originates from a study of shared clonotypes between healthy human individuals. Data came from immunoSEQ multiplex PCR; TCRdb stores just in-frame clones and leaves some out. The repertoire consists of hundreds of thousands of clones, with roughly 96% occurring once and the leading ten covering around 0.11%. Naive-designated CD8 cells lacked CD45RO, were positively enriched for CCR7, and omitted terminally differentiated effector memory CD45RA+ cells. CDR1 SGHRS and CDR2 YFSETQ come from the germline V gene. The V gene lost 1 base and the J gene lost 5 bases, with 13 bases spanning the gap. The CDR3 loop spans 15 amino acids.

The V call is TRBV5-1, the J call TRBJ2-1; TRBD1 might be the D (6 bases). The sequenced material came from naive CD8+ T cells sorted from blood. This receptor was taken from a woman aged 30 to 39 in good health. CDR3 DNA sequence: TGCGCCAGCAGCTTGTCCCAGGGGTTTAACAATGAGCAGTTCTTC. Translation: CASSLSQGFNNEQFF.